This TCR beta chain was retrieved from a study of blood T cell repertoires in COVID-19. Study context: Whether acute or convalescent, the COVID-19 samples came from the United States, Italy and Spain. T cells, B-cell-depleted T cells, or PBMCs provided the cDNA or gDNA that served as material.

The assay was immunoSEQ multiplex PCR, and TCRdb's table has in-frame clones only and misses some. The table shows just over 250,000 clones, with about 89% occurring only once. This CDR3 is built from 18 residues. Per the germline V gene, CDR1 is SGDLS and CDR2 is YYNGEE. Unmatched junction bases numbered 7, after V lost 0 bases and J lost 4 bases. The count of this clone is one. The sequenced material came from peripheral blood. This sequence was found in a middle-aged man who had recovered from COVID-19. This rearrangement joins TRBV9 to TRBJ2-2, with 12 bases identical to TRBD2. Here the CDR3 reads CASSVDWLAGGRTGELFF. CDR3 nucleotides: TGTGCCAGCAGCGTAGACTGGCTAGCGGGGGGGCGCACCGGGGAGCTGTTTTTT.